This T cell receptor (beta chain) was captured in a study of CD8 T cells in Susac syndrome. Across the study: Within the sequenced Susac syndrome patient group, over five exhibited active disease and roughly eight were in remission.

Reverse transcription of roughly 0.5 to 1 ug RNA was carried out with random hexamers. Coverage of TCR beta CDR3 amplification by immunoSEQ multiplex PCR extended to 54 Vbeta and 13 Jbeta. TCRdb fed the immunoSEQ multiplex PCR reads into MiXCR, producing one record per CDR3 protein. The sample carries roughly 130,000 distinct CDR3 sequences, 85% to 95% recorded once. Germline loops: CDR1 SGHAT, CDR2 FQDESV (reference sequence). V lost 1 base, J lost 0 bases, and 22 bases lay in between. CDR3 length: 20 residues. The TCR originated in a human donor with Susac syndrome. The chain couples TRBV11-1 to TRBJ1-3; D gene unclear. Sequencing input: CD8+ T cells from PBMCs. CDR3 sequence reads: CASSLDKLVGYTYSGNTIYF. In DNA, the CDR3 is TGTGCCAGCAGCTTAGACAAATTAGTAGGATACACCTACTCTGGAAACACCATATATTTT.